This record concerns one T cell receptor (beta chain) sequence. This clonotype was counted a few times. The antigen it recognizes is unknown. The input lacks base qualities; no much larger clone sits a single base away. This sample was included in a study of blood T cells in healthy people across ages (dated by TCRdb to the mid-2010s). The study in broad terms: In model experiments, template switching captured about one uniquely barcoded TCR beta cDNA molecule for every two T cells. To track age-related changes in TCR beta repertoire diversity, the study relied on deep sequencing normalized with unique cDNA molecular identifiers. Four age groups were formed from the donors: young (average approximately 15 years), middle-aged (approximately 40), aged (about 62) and long-lived (less than 85). To avoid experimental bias, donors of different ages were distributed randomly across sequencing lanes. Two additional independent replicas of 1 million unique cDNA reads from the same blood draw were analyzed for two donors (one aged 18 to 30 and one aged 80 or older). Results and caveats for the whole study, not just this receptor: Bulk unsorted PBMC profiling prevented conclusive comparison of naive and antigen-experienced compartments. Estimates of total diversity based on one million sequenced T cells were considered lower bounds and underestimates. Because donor CMV infection status was unknown, age-related changes in expanded clonotypes were potentially confounded. The long-lived group showed more naive CD4+ T cells, fewer expanded clones and increased TCR diversity than the aged group, suggesting age selection. The percentage of naive T cells measured by flow cytometry correlated strongly with observed TCR beta diversity. As age increased, observed TCR beta diversity per million T cells dropped in a roughly linear way, and a significant reduction was already evident by age around 41.

Libraries were built with 5' RACE. The sequencer was an Illumina HiSeq 2500. The second PCR ran for about 7 to 11 cycles and used a J-beta primer mix along with a sample-barcoded 5' primer. A unique molecular identifier was introduced onto each TCR beta cDNA molecule by a template-switch 5' adaptor carrying 12 random nucleotides. At least 2.5 million CDR3-containing paired-end reads were obtained from each sample. First-strand cDNA synthesis was performed from all RNA using the Mint cDNA synthesis kit, with priming by a TRBC-specific oligonucleotide. Following uracil-DNA glycosylase treatment, a first 18-cycle PCR with universal primers M1SS and BC2_uni_R was performed on all cDNA. Under the source paper's analysis protocol: For normalization, 1 million high-quality reads were randomly selected from each sample, with every read carrying a distinct molecular identifier. Reads sharing molecular identifiers were discarded rather than binned into consensus sequences. MiTCR, set to a Q25 quality threshold and the strictest error-elimination algorithm, was used for CDR3 identification, clonotype clustering and error correction. A nonparametric unseen species model using Euler transformation provided a lower-bound estimate of total TCR beta diversity. TCRdb ran its own pipeline on the public reads, namely fastp trimming at Q25 and MiXCR clone calling, and kept in-frame beta chains. Entries are consolidated by CDR3 protein sequence, retaining the most common genes and DNA. In this record, the V and J calls reflect TCRdb's handling and not the investigators' own analysis. Present in this sample are under 800,000 distinct CDR3 sequences, roughly two fifths of which were seen just once. The top ten hold roughly 19% of the sample.

The donors were roughly 40 Caucasian individuals from Russia, aged 6 to 90 years, who were systemically healthy. Roughly 10 milliliters of peripheral blood were drawn from each donor into EDTA-treated Vacutainer tubes. Ficoll-Paque density-gradient centrifugation was used to isolate PBMCs, with at least 6 million obtained per sample. Total RNA was extracted from PBMCs with Trizol reagent, with at least 5.5 micrograms obtained per sample. For every donor, flow cytometry on a PBMC aliquot measured the percentage of naive CD45RAhigh/CD27high T cells. Sequenced sample: blood. The source of this sequence is a woman in her fifties or sixties in good health.

The CDR3 protein: CASSQESSVGAYGYTF. The nucleotides are TGTGCCAGCAGCCAAGAGTCTTCTGTGGGGGCATATGGCTACACCTTC. The chain is assembled from TRBV3-1 and TRBJ1-2; matching of 6 bases hints at TRBD1 as the D gene. The junction shows trimming of 0 bases on V and 5 bases on J, plus 16 bases between the germline ends. CDR1 is given as LGHDT and CDR2 as YNNKEL, both from the germline V gene (reference sequence). From its cysteine to its phenylalanine, the CDR3 spans 16 amino acids. Kept here is only the CDR3 DNA, which spans 48 bases and is read in frame from base 1.